The 31 T cell receptor beta chains given below trace back to one sample, sequenced in a study of Graves' ophthalmopathy and Graves' hyperthyroidism. The authors amplified TCR beta CDR3 regions from RNA transcripts. HTBI-primed RT-PCR formed the first round, and a multiplex PCR formed the second. MiXCR, run by TCRdb on the multiplex PCR reads, gives a single entry per CDR3 protein. Of 1 million to 1.3 million distinct CDR3 sequences listed, 35% to 40% are singletons. Material for sequencing was peripheral blood or thyroid tissue (not recorded which). Every receptor here comes from an adult man with Graves' hyperthyroidism.

This clonotype appeared a few times. The rearrangement joins TRBV20-1 to TRBJ2-5; no reliable D call. Trimming took 6 bases from V and 4 from J, leaving 18 bases between them. In germline, CDR1 is DFQATT, CDR2 SNEGSKA (reference sequence). The CDR3 spans 14 residues. The CDR3 region is CSALPPPLAETQYF. The CDR3 bases are TGCAGTGCCCTCCCGCCTCCTCTCGCAGAGACCCAGTACTTC.

This clonotype was detected many times. The J gene is TRBJ1-6, the V gene TRBV2, with D tentatively TRBD1 (5 bases). The germline V gene has CDR1 SNHLY and CDR2 FYNNEI. Trimming took off 7 bases at V and 6 bases at J, with 13 bases between the two ends. This CDR3 spans 14 amino acids. The CDR3 spells CASKVGGGNSPLHF. The CDR3 DNA sequence: TGTGCCAGCAAGGTGGGGGGGGGTAATTCACCCCTCCACTTT.

This clonotype appeared a few times. The chain joins TRBV9 to TRBJ1-3; D may be TRBD1 (6 bases). The length of the CDR3 is 15 residues. V gave up 4 bases and J gave up 3 bases, with 14 bases separating them. Germline-derived CDR1 and CDR2 are SGDLS and YYNGEE. CDR3 bases: TGTGCCAGCAGCCTCGGAGGGGGTGGTGGAAACACCATATATTTT. Encoded protein: CASSLGGGGGNTIYF. The full variable domain, rest sourced from reference TRBV9 and TRBJ1-3, is DSGVTQTPKHLITATGQRVTLRCSPRSGDLSVYWYQQSLDQGLQFLIQYYNGEERAKGNILERFSAQQFPDLHSELNLSSLELGDSALYFCASSLGGGGGNTIYFGEGSWLTVV.

This clonotype was counted between two and nine times. A read error may be the cause here, since a much bigger clone is one base away. The V and J genes are TRBV7-2 and TRBJ1-2; a weak D match, TRBD1 (5 bases). CDR3 length: 13 residues. Germline-derived CDR1 and CDR2 are SGHTA and FQGNSA. The ends were cut back, 4 bases at V and 3 bases at J, with 9 bases in the middle. The chain's CDR3 is CASSWGRDYGYTF. The DNA for the CDR3 is TGTGCCAGCAGCTGGGGGAGGGACTATGGCTACACCTTC.

On this clonotype itself: Being one base from a much bigger clone, this may be a read error. The chain combines TRBV15 with TRBJ2-5, with 7 bases identical to TRBD1. Germline loops: CDR1 LNHNV, CDR2 YYDKDF (reference sequence). The CDR3 is made up of 14 amino acids. For the CDR3, the DNA is TGTGCCACCAAAAAAGGGGGCTGGCAAGAGGCCCAGTACTTC. Protein sequence: CATKKGGWQEAQYF.

About this clonotype itself: Sequence at one end of the junction differs from germline and may be a read error. V and J are TRBV7-3 and TRBJ2-1; 7 bases are a match to TRBD1. The CDR3 totals 15 residues. CDR1 is SGHTA, CDR2 FQGTGA, per germline. The CDR3 sequence: CASSQGGTAYNEQFF. The DNA of the CDR3 is TGCGCCAGCAGCCAAGGTGGGACAGCCTACAATGAGCAGTTCTTC.

There are many counts of this clonotype. The chain is built from TRBV5-6 and TRBJ2-5; 12 bases line up with TRBD2. Germline CDR1 reads SGHDT; CDR2 reads YYEEEE. The CDR3 is 15 amino acids. Trimming removed 7 bases from V and 5 bases from J; junction bases left unmatched: 9. The CDR3 DNA reads TGTGCCAGCGGAACTAGCGGGAGGTTTACGGAGACCCAGTACTTC. It is translated as CASGTSGRFTETQYF.

This clonotype showed up many times. Germline is not matched at one junction end, which may reflect a read error. The chain carries TRBV5-1 and TRBJ1-2; D is unresolved. CDR1 is SGHRS, CDR2 YFSETQ, per germline. CDR3 length equals 12 residues. The CDR3 bases are TGTGCCAGCAGCTTGGACGACTATGGCTACACCTTC. This gives the protein CASSLDDYGYTF. The variable domain in full, with the rest retrieved from reference TRBV5-1 and TRBJ1-2, is KAGVTQTPRYLIKTRGQQVTLSCSPISGHRSVSWYQQTPGQGLQFLFEYFSETQRNKGNFPGRFSGRQFSNSRSEMNVSTLELGDSALYLCASSLDDYGYTFGSGTRLTVV.

This clonotype was picked up many times. The chain employs TRBV6-5 and TRBJ1-5, with a tentative D call TRBD1 (5 bases). Trimming took 7 bases from V and 6 from J, leaving 13 bases between them. The CDR3 has 13 amino acids. Looked up from germline, CDR1 is MNHEY and CDR2 is SVGAGI. The CDR3 region has the DNA TGTGCCAGCAAATCACCTGGGGGTCAGCCCCAGCATTTT. This codes for CASKSPGGQPQHF.

This clonotype was detected a few times. V is TRBV19 and J is TRBJ1-6; the D is unclear. The germline V and J ends were trimmed by 7 bases and 0 bases, with 13 bases remaining between them. The CDR3 has 16 residues. Per germline, CDR1 LNHDA and CDR2 SQIVND (reference sequence). The CDR3 coding sequence is TGTGCCAGTACCCTAACGACGAACTCCTATAATTCACCCCTCCACTTT. This sequence encodes CASTLTTNSYNSPLHF.

The V and J genes are TRBV19 and TRBJ2-3; D is possibly TRBD2 (5 bases). Germline loops: CDR1 LNHDA, CDR2 SQIVND (reference sequence). This CDR3 contains 15 residues. The V end lost 3 bases, the J end lost 0 bases, and 10 bases lay between the germline ends. Written as DNA, the CDR3 is TGTGCCAGTAGTATCGGCGGGCGCAGCACAGATACGCAGTATTTT. It yields the protein CASSIGGRSTDTQYF.

This clonotype has a handful of counts. The V and J genes are TRBV12-3 or TRBV12-4 and TRBJ2-7; a possible D gene is TRBD1 (5 bases). V lost 4 bases to trimming and J lost 8 bases, with 9 bases between them. The CDR3 has 11 residues. This chain's CDR3 is CASSSGLKQYF. CDR3 DNA: TGTGCCAGCAGTTCAGGGTTAAAGCAGTACTTC.

This chain connects TRBV20-1 to TRBJ1-5; D remains unclear. The CDR3 contains 10 residues. Germline V gene lookup returns CDR1 DFQATT and CDR2 SNEGSKA (reference sequence). V was cut by 5 bases and J by 8 bases, with 7 bases left in between. The CDR3 DNA is TGCAGTGCTGGATCTGAGCCCCAGCATTTT. Its translation is CSAGSEPQHF.

In this sample, this clonotype turned up many times. The rearrangement uses TRBV5-1 and TRBJ2-7, with D perhaps TRBD1 (6 bases). Germline assignment: CDR1 SGHRS and CDR2 YFSETQ. This CDR3 is 15 amino acids long. V was trimmed by 1 base and J by 5 bases, leaving 16 bases between them. The CDR3 loop is CASSLQGPTPNEQYF. The CDR3 DNA follows: TGCGCCAGCAGCTTGCAGGGGCCTACTCCTAACGAGCAGTACTTC.

This clonotype was detected only a few times. This chain links TRBV20-1 with TRBJ2-2, with D possibly TRBD1 on 6 matching bases. Germline V gene data show CDR1 as DFQATT and CDR2 as SNEGSKA (reference sequence). The CDR3 is made up of 14 amino acids. Deletions cut 2 bases from V and 4 bases from J, with 11 bases between. The CDR3 sequence: CSARRTQGTGELFF. CDR3 nucleotide sequence: TGCAGTGCTAGAAGGACACAGGGCACCGGGGAGCTGTTTTTT.

The chain joins TRBV7-2 to TRBJ2-5; 8 nucleotides agree with TRBD1. Trimming removed 5 bases from V and 1 base from J; junction bases left unmatched: 9. This CDR3 is built from 16 residues. From germline, CDR1 is SGHTA and CDR2 FQGNSA. CDR3 loop: CASSPGQEATQETQYF. In DNA, the CDR3 is TGTGCCAGCAGCCCGGGACAGGAGGCGACCCAAGAGACCCAGTACTTC.

The chain couples TRBV29-1 to TRBJ2-7, with 7 nucleotides matching TRBD2. CDR3 length: 15 amino acids. Germline assignment: CDR1 SQVTM and CDR2 ANQGSEA. Losses at the gene ends were 8 bases for V and 7 bases for J; bases not matched to a gene: 20. The CDR3 loop reads CSLARGGQAPGEQYF. For the CDR3, the DNA is TGCAGCTTAGCGCGGGGAGGGCAAGCCCCTGGGGAGCAGTACTTC.

The rearrangement links TRBV10-3 to TRBJ2-2, with D hard to call. V dropped 10 bases and J dropped 0 bases, with 15 bases sitting between them. The CDR3 sequence is 15 residues long. Germline loops: CDR1 ENHRY, CDR2 SYGVKD. The CDR3 DNA reads TGTGCCAGCAGAGGATCGACATCGAACACCGGGGAGCTGTTTTTT. It codes for CASRGSTSNTGELFF.

The count of this clonotype is one. V is TRBV28 and J is TRBJ2-6; 9 positions match TRBD1. Germline V gene sequence: CDR1 MDHEN, CDR2 SYDVKM. V shed 10 bases, J shed 4 bases, and the junction held 20 bases outside the gene matches. This CDR3 spans 19 amino acids. CDR3 DNA: TGTGCCACAGTCAGTTCAAGGGACAGGGCGTTATTGGGGGCCAACGTCCTGACTTTC. Amino acids: CATVSSRDRALLGANVLTF.

The sample holds one count of this clonotype. The gene calls are TRBV7-9 and TRBJ2-7; TRBD2 aligns across 9 bases. Per the germline V gene, CDR1 is SEHNR and CDR2 is FQNEAQ (reference sequence). After removal of 8 bases from V and 2 bases from J, the junction contained 10 bases not matched to a gene. The length of the CDR3 is 15 residues. CDR3: CASSPLERGAYEQYF. CDR3 in DNA: TGTGCCAGCTCACCACTTGAGCGGGGGGCCTACGAGCAGTACTTC.

The genes are TRBV6-6 and TRBJ1-1; no clear D gene. The V gene's germline CDR1 is MNHNY and CDR2 SVGAGI (reference sequence). CDR3 length: 14 amino acids. V was pared by 2 bases and J by 1 base, with 8 bases between. The CDR3 loop reads CASSYNAANTEAFF. Written as DNA, the CDR3 is TGTGCCAGCAGTTACAACGCAGCGAACACTGAAGCTTTCTTT.

In DNA, the CDR3 is TGTGCCAGCAGCCAAGCGGGGGTGTCCCCCTACGAGCAGTACTTC. Encoded protein: CASSQAGVSPYEQYF. The chain joins TRBV7-9 to TRBJ2-7; TRBD2 matches at 8 bases. The V segment lost 5 bases and the J segment 2 bases; nucleotides outside the gene matches: 8. The CDR3 has 15 amino acids. Germline V CDR1 and CDR2: SEHNR, FQNEAQ (reference sequence). Filled out from reference TRBV7-9 and TRBJ2-7, the complete variable domain reads DTGVSQNPRHKITKRGQNVTFRCDPISEHNRLYWYRQTLGQGPEFLTYFQNEAQLEKSRLLSDRFSAERPKGSFSTLEIQRTEQGDSAMYLCASSQAGVSPYEQYFGPGTRLTVT.

The rearrangement uses TRBV25-1 and TRBJ2-7; D perhaps matches TRBD2 (6 bases). The CDR3 contains 15 residues. V lost 1 base to trimming and J lost 5 bases, with 15 bases between them. Germline assignment: CDR1 MGHDK and CDR2 SYGVNS. Here the CDR3 reads CASSELAEGFHEQYF. The CDR3 DNA sequence: TGTGCCAGCAGTGAATTAGCGGAGGGGTTCCACGAGCAGTACTTC.

Ten or more counts support this clonotype. The chain uses TRBV11-2 and TRBJ1-1; possible D gene TRBD1, 5 bases. Trimming shortened V by 5 bases and J by 0 bases, and 19 bases separated the two germline ends. This CDR3 has 17 residues. CDR1 SGHAT and CDR2 FQNNGV come from the germline V gene. CDR3 DNA sequence: TGTGCCAGCAGCCCCCCGCGGACAAGGAGTATGAACACTGAAGCTTTCTTT. Protein sequence: CASSPPRTRSMNTEAFF.

This clonotype was seen ten or more times. This chain joins TRBV9 and TRBJ1-6, with D possibly matching TRBD1 (5 bases). The V end was cut by 3 bases, the J end by 5 bases, with 9 bases between. This CDR3 spans 14 amino acids. The germline V gene encodes CDR1 SGDLS and CDR2 YYNGEE. For the CDR3, the DNA is TGTGCCAGCAGCGAGGGACCTCATAATTCACCCCTCCACTTT. Amino acids: CASSEGPHNSPLHF. The complete variable domain, with remaining parts taken from reference TRBV9 and TRBJ1-6, reads DSGVTQTPKHLITATGQRVTLRCSPRSGDLSVYWYQQSLDQGLQFLIQYYNGEERAKGNILERFSAQQFPDLHSELNLSSLELGDSALYFCASSEGPHNSPLHFGNGTRLTVT.

This clonotype appeared many times. V is TRBV7-8 and J is TRBJ1-1; TRBD1 might be the D (6 bases). CDR1 and CDR2 (germline): SGHVS, FQNEAQ. The CDR3 runs 14 residues. V lost 1 base, J lost 6 bases, and 12 bases lay in between. The DNA of the CDR3 is TGTGCCAGCAGCTTAGACCAGGGGCTCGCTGAAGCTTTCTTT. Translation: CASSLDQGLAEAFF.

This clonotype was seen only a few times. The chain recombines TRBV9 with TRBJ1-2; 8 nucleotides line up with TRBD1. CDR3 length equals 14 residues. Germline CDR1 SGDLS, CDR2 YYNGEE. The trim removed 3 bases at V and 8 bases at J, leaving 9 bases unmatched. The chain's CDR3 is CASSARQGWGGYTF. The CDR3 bases are TGTGCCAGCAGCGCCCGACAGGGGTGGGGCGGCTACACCTTC.

The rearrangement links TRBV7-2 to TRBJ1-6; tentative D call: TRBD1 (5 bases). CDR1 is SGHTA and CDR2 is FQGNSA in the germline V gene. V was shortened by 5 bases and J by 6 bases, with 14 bases between the two germline ends. This CDR3 comprises 15 residues. CDR3 loop: CASSPDGGSNSPLHF. Here the CDR3 DNA reads TGTGCCAGCAGCCCTGACGGGGGAAGTAATTCACCCCTCCACTTT.

This clonotype was picked up many times. The chain joins TRBV29-1 to TRBJ2-7; 13 nucleotides agree with TRBD2. V lost 7 bases, J lost 1 base, and 10 bases stayed unmatched. CDR1 is SQVTM, CDR2 ANQGSEA, per germline. The CDR3 is 16 residues long. DNA of the CDR3: TGCAGCGCCAGGACTAGCGGGAGAGAGGCGTCCTACGAGCAGTACTTC. Its protein product is CSARTSGREASYEQYF.

The V and J genes are TRBV7-8 and TRBJ2-5; 10 nucleotides line up with TRBD1. The J call may be in error: the DNA end matches TRBJ2-7 better. This CDR3 contains 15 residues. The V gene's germline CDR1 is SGHVS and CDR2 FQNEAQ. Here the CDR3 DNA reads TGTGCCAGCAGCTCCCGGGACAGGGGTGCCTACGAGCAGTACTTC. Its protein product is CASSSRDRGAYEQYF.

This clonotype was detected many times. The gene calls are TRBV19 and TRBJ1-1, with D tentatively TRBD1 (6 bases). The CDR3 is 15 residues long. V lost 2 bases and J 1 base, leaving 11 bases between the germline ends. Germline CDR1 reads LNHDA; CDR2 reads SQIVND (reference sequence). The CDR3 DNA sequence: TGTGCCAGTAGTATATCCTACAGGGAGAACACTGAAGCTTTCTTT. This gives the protein CASSISYRENTEAFF.